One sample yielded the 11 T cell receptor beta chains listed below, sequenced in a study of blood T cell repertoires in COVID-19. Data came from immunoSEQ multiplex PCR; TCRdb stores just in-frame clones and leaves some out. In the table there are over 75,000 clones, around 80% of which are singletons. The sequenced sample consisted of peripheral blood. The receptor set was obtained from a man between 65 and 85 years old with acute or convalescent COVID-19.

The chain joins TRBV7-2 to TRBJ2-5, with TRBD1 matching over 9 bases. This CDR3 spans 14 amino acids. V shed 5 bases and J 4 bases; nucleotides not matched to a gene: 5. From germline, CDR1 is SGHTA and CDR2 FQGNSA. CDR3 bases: TGTGCCAGCAGCCGGACAGGGGCGGGAGAGACCCAGTACTTC. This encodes CASSRTGAGETQYF.

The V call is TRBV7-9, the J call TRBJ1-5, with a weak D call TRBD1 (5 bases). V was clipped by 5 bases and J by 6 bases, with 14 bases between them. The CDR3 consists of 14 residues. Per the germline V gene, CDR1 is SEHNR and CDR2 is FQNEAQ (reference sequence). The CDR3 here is CASSPTGVGQPQHF. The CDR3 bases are TGTGCCAGCAGCCCCACGGGGGTGGGTCAGCCCCAGCATTTT.

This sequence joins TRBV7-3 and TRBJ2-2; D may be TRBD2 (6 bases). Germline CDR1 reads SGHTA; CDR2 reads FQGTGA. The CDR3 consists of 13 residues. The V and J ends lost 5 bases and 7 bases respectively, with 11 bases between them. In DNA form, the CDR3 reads TGTGCCAGCAGCCAAAGGAGGGGCGGGGAGCTGTTTTTT. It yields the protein CASSQRRGGELFF. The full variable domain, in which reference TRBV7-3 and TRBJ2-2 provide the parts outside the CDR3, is GAGVSQTPSNKVTEKGKYVELRCDPISGHTALYWYRQSLGQGPEFLIYFQGTGAADDSGLPNDRFFAVRPEGSVSTLKIQRTERGDSAVYLCASSQRRGGELFFGEGSRLTVL.

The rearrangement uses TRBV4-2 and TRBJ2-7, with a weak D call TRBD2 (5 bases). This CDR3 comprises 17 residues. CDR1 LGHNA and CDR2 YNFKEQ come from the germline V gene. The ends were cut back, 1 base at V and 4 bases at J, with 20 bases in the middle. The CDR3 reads CASSQASRGVGKYEQYF. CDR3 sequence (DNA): TGTGCCAGCAGCCAAGCCTCCCGGGGAGTTGGAAAGTACGAGCAGTACTTC.

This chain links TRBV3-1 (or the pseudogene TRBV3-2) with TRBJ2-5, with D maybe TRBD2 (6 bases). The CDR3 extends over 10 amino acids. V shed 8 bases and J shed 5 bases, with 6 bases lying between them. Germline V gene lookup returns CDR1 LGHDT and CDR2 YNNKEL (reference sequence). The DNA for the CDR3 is TGTGCCAGCGGGAGGGAGACCCAGTACTTC. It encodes CASGRETQYF.

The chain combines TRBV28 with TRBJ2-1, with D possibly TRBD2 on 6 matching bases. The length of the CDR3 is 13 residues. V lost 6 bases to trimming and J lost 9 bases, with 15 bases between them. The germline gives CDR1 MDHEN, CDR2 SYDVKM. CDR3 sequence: CASSLQRAGEQFF. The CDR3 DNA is TGTGCCAGCAGCCTACAGCGGGCCGGTGAGCAGTTCTTC.

The CDR3 DNA reads TGTGCCAGCTCACCTCAGAACTCTGGAAACACCATATATTTT. Its translation: CASSPQNSGNTIYF. The chain recombines TRBV18 with TRBJ1-3; D gene uncertain. V was pared by 3 bases and J by 0 bases, with 6 bases between. The CDR3 is 14 residues long. The V gene's germline CDR1 is KGHSH and CDR2 LQKENI.

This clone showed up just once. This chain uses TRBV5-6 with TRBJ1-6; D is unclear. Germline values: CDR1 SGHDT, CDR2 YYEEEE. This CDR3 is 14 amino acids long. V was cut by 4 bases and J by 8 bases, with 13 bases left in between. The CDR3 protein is CASSDWKQYSPLHF. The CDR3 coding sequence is TGTGCCAGCAGCGACTGGAAGCAGTATTCACCCCTCCACTTT.

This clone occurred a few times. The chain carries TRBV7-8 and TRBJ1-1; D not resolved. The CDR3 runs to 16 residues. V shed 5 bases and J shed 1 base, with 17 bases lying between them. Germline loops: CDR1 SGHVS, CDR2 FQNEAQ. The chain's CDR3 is CASSHEGGLGNTEAFF. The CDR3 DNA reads TGTGCCAGCAGCCATGAGGGAGGGTTGGGGAACACTGAAGCTTTCTTT. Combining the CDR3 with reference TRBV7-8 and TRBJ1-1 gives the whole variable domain GAGVSQSPRYKVAKRGQDVALRCDPISGHVSLFWYQQALGQGPEFLTYFQNEAQLDKSGLPSDRFFAERPEGSVSTLKIQRTQQEDSAVYLCASSHEGGLGNTEAFFGQGTRLTVV.

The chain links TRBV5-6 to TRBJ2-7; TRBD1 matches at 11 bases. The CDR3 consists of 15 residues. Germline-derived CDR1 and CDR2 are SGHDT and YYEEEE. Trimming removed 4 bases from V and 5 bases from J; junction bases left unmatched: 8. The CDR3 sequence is CASSPGTGGIHEQYF. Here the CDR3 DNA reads TGTGCCAGCAGCCCGGGGACAGGGGGTATCCACGAGCAGTACTTC.

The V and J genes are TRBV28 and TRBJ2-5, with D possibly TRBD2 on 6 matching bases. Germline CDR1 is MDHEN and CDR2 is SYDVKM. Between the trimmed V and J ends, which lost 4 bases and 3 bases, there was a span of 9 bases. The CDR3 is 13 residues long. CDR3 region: CASSYSGEETQYF. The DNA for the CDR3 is TGTGCCAGCAGTTATAGCGGCGAAGAGACCCAGTACTTC.